This T cell receptor (beta chain) originates from a study of shared clonotypes between healthy human individuals. With respect to this clone: The antigen is not known.

Points from the study as a whole: Naive CD4 clonotypes were shared across a few donors at about 5%.

The CDR3 contains 15 residues. Trimming took 0 bases from V and 7 from J, leaving 13 bases between them. Germline CDR1 is MNHEY and CDR2 is SVGAGI. Every subset had its genomic DNA shared out evenly among several immunoSEQ plates. Original analysis: With immunoSEQ giving junction-only sequences and no quality scores, filtering differed. TCRdb's table, derived via immunoSEQ multiplex PCR, lists solely in-frame clones and lacks some. V and J calls and clone size come straight from that table; D and trimming were deduced from the DNA. This table holds some 1,600,000 clones, 95% to 99% found once. Material: naive CD4+ T cells sorted from blood. Subset described: CD45RA+ positively selected. This chain links TRBV6-5 with TRBJ2-1; D is uncertain. This clonotype was sampled from a young man in good health. CDR3 in amino acids: CASSYSKVARNEQFF. The CDR3 DNA reads as TGTGCCAGCAGTTACTCGAAGGTGGCTAGGAATGAGCAGTTCTTC.